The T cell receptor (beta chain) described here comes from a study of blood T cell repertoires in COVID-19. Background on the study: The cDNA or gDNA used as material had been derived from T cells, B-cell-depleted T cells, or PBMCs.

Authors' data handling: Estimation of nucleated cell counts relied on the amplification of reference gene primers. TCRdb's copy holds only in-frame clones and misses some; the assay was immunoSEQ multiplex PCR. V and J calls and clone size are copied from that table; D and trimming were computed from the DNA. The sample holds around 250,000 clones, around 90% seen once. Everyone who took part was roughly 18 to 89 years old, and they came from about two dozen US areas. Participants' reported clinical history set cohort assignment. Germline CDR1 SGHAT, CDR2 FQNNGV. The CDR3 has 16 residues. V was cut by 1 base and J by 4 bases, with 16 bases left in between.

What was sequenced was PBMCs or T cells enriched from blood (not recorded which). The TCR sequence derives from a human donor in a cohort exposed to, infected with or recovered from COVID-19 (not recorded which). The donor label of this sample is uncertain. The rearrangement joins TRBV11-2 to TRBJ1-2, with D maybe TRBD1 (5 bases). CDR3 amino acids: CASSLGAGNPLYGYTF. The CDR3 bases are TGTGCCAGCAGCTTAGGGGCAGGGAACCCCCTCTATGGCTACACCTTC.